This note documents a single TCR beta chain sequence. The data were obtained in a study of blood T cell repertoires in COVID-19. Study-level information: The United States, Italy and Spain provided the acute and convalescent COVID-19 samples. From T cells, B-cell-depleted T cells, or PBMCs came the material, which was cDNA or gDNA.

In the study's own analysis: Amplification from reference gene primers served as the basis for estimated nucleated cell counts. The table came from immunoSEQ multiplex PCR; TCRdb's copy has only in-frame clones and leaves some out. That table furnishes V, J and clone size, whereas the DNA furnished D and trimming. The sample shows some 100,000 clones, 86% of them seen only once. Losses at the gene ends were 1 base for V and 4 bases for J; bases not matched to a gene: 8. CDR3 size: 16 residues. In germline, CDR1 is SGHVS, CDR2 FQNEAQ. The genes are TRBV7-8 and TRBJ2-7; 9 nucleotides line up with TRBD2. This TCR was sampled from a man in his 70s who had recovered from COVID-19. Material for sequencing was peripheral blood. CDR3 nucleotide sequence: TGTGCCAGCAGCTTAGTTAGGGCGGGAGGGCGGTACGAGCAGTACTTC. Translating gives CASSLVRAGGRYEQYF.